This TCR beta chain was sequenced in a study of blood T cell repertoires in COVID-19. Study as a whole: Sites across the United States, Italy and Spain contributed samples from acute and convalescent COVID-19. The analysed material was cDNA or gDNA that came from T cells, B-cell-depleted T cells, or PBMCs.

Original methodology: Scientists estimated how many nucleated cells there were by amplifying reference gene primers. Assay used: immunoSEQ multiplex PCR; TCRdb lists only in-frame clones, some missing. V, J and clone size reflect that table, while D and trimming were determined from the DNA. The sample yields about 130,000 clones, about 85% seen once. Looked up from germline, CDR1 is MDHEN and CDR2 is SYDVKM. The V end lost 2 bases, the J end lost 0 bases, and 11 bases lay between the germline ends. The CDR3 has 15 amino acids. This chain joins TRBV28 and TRBJ2-7; tentative D call: TRBD2 (6 bases). The receptor comes from a man aged 55 to 70 with acute or convalescent COVID-19. The sample consisted of peripheral blood. CDR3: CASSLGGTRSYEQYF. CDR3 DNA sequence: TGTGCCAGCAGTTTAGGGGGGACTCGCTCCTACGAGCAGTACTTC.